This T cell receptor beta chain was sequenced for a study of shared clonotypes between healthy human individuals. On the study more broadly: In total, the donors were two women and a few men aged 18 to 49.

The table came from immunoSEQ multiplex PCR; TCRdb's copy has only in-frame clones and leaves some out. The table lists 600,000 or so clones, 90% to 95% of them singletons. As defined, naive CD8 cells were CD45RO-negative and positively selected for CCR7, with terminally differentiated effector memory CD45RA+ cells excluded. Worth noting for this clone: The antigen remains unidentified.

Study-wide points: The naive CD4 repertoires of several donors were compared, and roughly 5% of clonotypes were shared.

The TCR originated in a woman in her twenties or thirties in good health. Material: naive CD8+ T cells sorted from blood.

Written as DNA, the CDR3 is TGTGCCAGCAACAGAGGCGGGGGGCGTAGGACTGAAGCTTTCTTT. Translating it yields CASNRGGGRRTEAFF. The rearrangement joins TRBV6-1 to TRBJ1-1; D is perhaps TRBD1 (6 bases). Trimming shortened V by 7 bases and J by 5 bases, and 20 bases separated the two germline ends. Germline-derived CDR1 and CDR2 are MNHNS and SASEGT. This CDR3 has 15 residues.